Listed below are T cell receptor beta chains from one sample, sequenced in a study of T cells in Graves' hyperthyroidism and ophthalmopathy. TCRdb processed the multiplex PCR reads anew with MiXCR; each CDR3 protein has one entry. The sample contains approximately 400,000 distinct CDR3 sequences, about 15% of which appear only once. Sequenced material: blood. The receptors were sampled from a woman between 18 and 30 years old with Graves' hyperthyroidism. The CDR3 runs from the conserved cysteine through the conserved F or W. A D gene is named only where the DNA matches it firmly. The listing skips clone size in some rows; elsewhere it reads once, few, many or a size class.

DNA,CDR3,J,size,length,V,D
TGTGCCAGCAGTTCCTGGACAGGGGTGGGCAATCAGCCCCAGCATTTT,CASSSWTGVGNQPQHF,TRBJ1-5,many,16,TRBV27,TRBD1
TGCAGTGCTAGATACGACTATAGCAATCAGCCCCAGCATTTT,CSARYDYSNQPQHF,TRBJ1-5,many,14,TRBV20-1,-
TGTGCCATCAGATCGACTAGCGGGAGGTCCAATGAGCAGTTCTTC,CAIRSTSGRSNEQFF,TRBJ2-1,many,15,TRBV10-3,TRBD2
TGTGCCAGCAGCCCTCCGGGACAGGGACGTGGGACTGAAGCTTTCTTT,CASSPPGQGRGTEAFF,TRBJ1-1,-,16,TRBV7-2,TRBD1
TGTGCCAGCAGCCAATTAGGACACACGAACTATGGCTACACCTTC,CASSQLGHTNYGYTF,TRBJ1-2,few,15,TRBV4-2,-
TGTGCCAGCAGTAATACAGGGATCTACGAGCAGTACTTC,CASSNTGIYEQYF,TRBJ2-7,many,13,TRBV28,-
TGTGCCAGCTCACCCAAACAGGGGACTGATGGAAACACCATATATTTT,CASSPKQGTDGNTIYF,TRBJ1-3,-,16,TRBV18,TRBD1
TGTGCCAGCAGTAGGGCGGGCAACTCCTACGAGCAGTACTTC,CASSRAGNSYEQYF,TRBJ2-7,many,14,TRBV6-1,-
TGTGCCAGCATGCTCAAGGGGGGCTACAATGAGCAGTTCTTC,CASMLKGGYNEQFF,TRBJ2-1,many,14,TRBV12-3/TRBV12-4,-
TGTGCCAGCAGTTTCGGGTCGGGGACCTTCAATGAGCAGTTCTTC,CASSFGSGTFNEQFF,TRBJ2-1,-,15,TRBV27,-
TGTGCCAGCAGCCTACTCCCGGGGACTAGCGGGCCCTACGAGCAGTACTTC,CASSLLPGTSGPYEQYF,TRBJ2-7,many,17,TRBV11-2,TRBD2
TGTGCCAGCAGTCTACCGCGGGCGGCCTATGGCTACACCTTC,CASSLPRAAYGYTF,TRBJ1-2,many,14,TRBV28,-
TGTGCCATCAGCTCGGGACAGTCCTATGGCTACACCTTC,CAISSGQSYGYTF,TRBJ1-2,few,13,TRBV10-3,TRBD1
TGTGCCAGCAGTTCGCGGACAGGTTGGGGTAAGGAAGAGACCCAGTACTTC,CASSSRTGWGKEETQYF,TRBJ2-5,many,17,TRBV28,TRBD1
TGTGCCAGCAGCTCTTACGGGGGGGCCGTGGATACGCAGTATTTT,CASSSYGGAVDTQYF,TRBJ2-3,-,15,TRBV13,TRBD2
TGCGCCAGCAGTGACATCGGACAGGGGATCGGCGAGCAGTACTTC,CASSDIGQGIGEQYF,TRBJ2-7,few,15,TRBV10-2,TRBD1
TGCAGTGCTAGAGTGAGGTCCAGGGGAAGGGACTATGGCTACACCTTC,CSARVRSRGRDYGYTF,TRBJ1-2,many,16,TRBV20-1,-
TGTGCCAGCAGTGACGGGGTACGGGGACCTAGTGGCCCAGATACGCAGTATTTT,CASSDGVRGPSGPDTQYF,TRBJ2-3,once,18,TRBV6-4,-
TGTGCCAGCAGCGTAGACCTCCCCGGCCTTGGGAGCTACACCTTC,CASSVDLPGLGSYTF,TRBJ1-2,-,15,TRBV9,-
TGCGCCAGCAGCTTGGACAGAAAGAATGAAAAACTGTTTTTT,CASSLDRKNEKLFF,TRBJ1-4,few,14,TRBV5-1,-